This T cell receptor (beta chain) was captured by sequencing in a study of early stage breast cancer tumors. Study at large: Most invasive tumors, about 80% of the 16, were ER+/PR+/HER2-. Average read coverage per sample was roughly 10-fold.

Data came from immunoSEQ multiplex PCR; TCRdb stores just in-frame clones and leaves some out. The sample yields 9,500 to 10,000 clones, 64% seen once. Trimming took 4 bases from V and 5 from J, leaving 21 bases between them. The length of the CDR3 is 16 residues. Germline assignment: CDR1 SGHRS and CDR2 YFSETQ. About 17-50 mg of tumor tissue was diced per sample. This clone has only one observation. V and J are TRBV5-1 and TRBJ1-2; D may be TRBD1 (5 bases). This clonotype was sampled from a person in their sixties with breast cancer. Sequencing was carried out using breast tumor tissue. The CDR3 region has the DNA TGCGCCAGCAGCGGGACCGCTAACGGGAAGCTATATGGCTACACCTTC. Residues: CASSGTANGKLYGYTF.